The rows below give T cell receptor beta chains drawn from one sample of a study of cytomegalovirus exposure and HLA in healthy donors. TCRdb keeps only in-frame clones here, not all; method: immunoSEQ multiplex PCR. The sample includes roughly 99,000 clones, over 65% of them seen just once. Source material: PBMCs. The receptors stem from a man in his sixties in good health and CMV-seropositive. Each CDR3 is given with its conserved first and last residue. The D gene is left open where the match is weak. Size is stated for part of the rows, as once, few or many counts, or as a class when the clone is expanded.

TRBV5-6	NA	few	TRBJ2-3	TGTGCCAGCAGCTTGATAGTTAGCGGTACAGATACGCAGTATTTT	CASSLIVSGTDTQYF
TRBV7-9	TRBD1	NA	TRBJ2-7	TGTGCCAGCAGCCCGGACAGGGTTTCCTACGAGCAGTACTTC	CASSPDRVSYEQYF
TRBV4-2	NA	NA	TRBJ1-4	TGTGCCAGCAGCCAACGCAATACACAGGGTTTTCCTGAAAAACTGTTTTTT	CASSQRNTQGFPEKLFF
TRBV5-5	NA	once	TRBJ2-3	TGTGCCAGCAGCCCCAAAGTGCAGGGGTCCGATACGCAGTATTTT	CASSPKVQGSDTQYF
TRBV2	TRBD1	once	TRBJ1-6	TGTGCCAGCCACCGCGGGACAGGGCAGGCACCCCTCCACTTT	CASHRGTGQAPLHF
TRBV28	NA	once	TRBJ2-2	TGTGCCAGCAGTTTAGTCCATAACACCGGGGAGCTGTTTTTT	CASSLVHNTGELFF
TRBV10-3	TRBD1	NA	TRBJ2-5	TGTGCCATCAGTGATGGGACAGGAACCCGGGAGACCCAGTACTTC	CAISDGTGTRETQYF
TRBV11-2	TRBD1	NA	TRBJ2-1	TGTGCCAGCAGCCCAAATGCTGGGACAGGGGTCAATGAGCAGTTCTTC	CASSPNAGTGVNEQFF
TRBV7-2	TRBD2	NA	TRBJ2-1	TGTGCCAGCAGCCCAACCCTAGCGGGGGGTTACAATGAGCAGTTCTTC	CASSPTLAGGYNEQFF
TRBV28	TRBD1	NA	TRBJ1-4	TGTGCCAGCAGCTTCCCCCGGACAGGGCCTAATGAAAAACTGTTTTTT	CASSFPRTGPNEKLFF